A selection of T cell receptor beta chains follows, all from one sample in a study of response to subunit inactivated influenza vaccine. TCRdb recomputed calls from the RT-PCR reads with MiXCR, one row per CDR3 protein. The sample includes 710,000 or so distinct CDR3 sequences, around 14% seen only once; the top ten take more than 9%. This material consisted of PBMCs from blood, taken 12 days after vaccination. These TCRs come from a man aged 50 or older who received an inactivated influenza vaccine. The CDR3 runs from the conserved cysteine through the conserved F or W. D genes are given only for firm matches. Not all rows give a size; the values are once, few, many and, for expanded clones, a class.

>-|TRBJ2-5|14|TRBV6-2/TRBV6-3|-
TGTGCCAGCAGTCAAACACCGTGGCAAGAGACCCAGTACTTC
CASSQTPWQETQYF
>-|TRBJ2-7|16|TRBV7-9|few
TGTGCCAGCAGCTCGCGTTTGGCCGGGGAGACTGGGGAGCAGTACTTC
CASSSRLAGETGEQYF
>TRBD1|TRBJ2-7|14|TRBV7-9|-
TGTGCCAGCAGCTTAGAGCGGACAGGTTACGAGCAGTACTTC
CASSLERTGYEQYF
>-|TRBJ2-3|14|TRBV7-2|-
TGTGCCAGCAGCTTAGACAGGGTTGGTTATACGCAGTATTTT
CASSLDRVGYTQYF
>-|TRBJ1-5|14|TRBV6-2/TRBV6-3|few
TGTGCCAGCAGCGACAGGTCGAGCAATCAGCCCCAGCATTTT
CASSDRSSNQPQHF
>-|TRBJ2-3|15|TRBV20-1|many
TGCAGTGCTAGGCCAGGCCCTCTGAGGGTTGATACGCAGTATTTT
CSARPGPLRVDTQYF
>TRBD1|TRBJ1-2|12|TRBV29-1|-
TGCAGCGCCCCGGACAGGAACTATGGCTACACCTTC
CSAPDRNYGYTF
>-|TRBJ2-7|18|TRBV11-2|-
TGTGCCAGCAGCCACCCCGGGGGCGCGAAGACTATCCTAATCGAGCAGTACTTC
CASSHPGGAKTILIEQYF
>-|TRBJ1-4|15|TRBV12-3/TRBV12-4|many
TGTGCCAGCAGTTTATCGGGGGGCGGGCATGAAAAACTGTTTTTT
CASSLSGGGHEKLFF
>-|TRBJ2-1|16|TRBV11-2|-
TGTGCCAGCAGCGGATTTACAGGGGGGGTGTACAATGAGCAGTTCTTC
CASSGFTGGVYNEQFF
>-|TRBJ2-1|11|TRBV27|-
TGTGCCAGCGAGCAATACAATGAGCAGTTCTTC
CASEQYNEQFF
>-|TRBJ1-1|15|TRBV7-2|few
TGTGCCAGCAGCTTAGGTTGGACACGGAACACTGAAGCTTTCTTT
CASSLGWTRNTEAFF
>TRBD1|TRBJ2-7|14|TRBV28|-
TGTGCCAGCAGGAGACAGGGAAGCTCCTACGAGCAGTACTTC
CASRRQGSSYEQYF
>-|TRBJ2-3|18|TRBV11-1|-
TGTGCCAGCAGCCCCCCCTTCAGGGACTTTTTTAGCACAGATACGCAGTATTTT
CASSPPFRDFFSTDTQYF
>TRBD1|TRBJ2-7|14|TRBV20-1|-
TGCAGTGCGGATCGAAGGACAGGCACCTACGAGCAGTACTTC
CSADRRTGTYEQYF
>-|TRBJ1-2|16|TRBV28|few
TGTGCCAGCAACCCTCACAGCGGTACTTATTTCTATGGCTACACCTTC
CASNPHSGTYFYGYTF
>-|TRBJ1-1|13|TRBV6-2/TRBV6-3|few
TGTGCCAGCAGTTATACAGGCTCTACTGAAGCTTTCTTT
CASSYTGSTEAFF
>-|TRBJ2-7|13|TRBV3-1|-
TGTGCCAGCAGCCAAGAAGTTGCCGGCGAGCAGTACTTC
CASSQEVAGEQYF
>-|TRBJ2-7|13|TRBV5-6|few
TGTGCCAGCAGCCCGATTGCGGGCTACGAGCAGTACTTC
CASSPIAGYEQYF
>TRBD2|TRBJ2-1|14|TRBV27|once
TGTGCCAGCGGCCTAGCGGGAGGGTGGAATGAGCAGTTCTTC
CASGLAGGWNEQFF
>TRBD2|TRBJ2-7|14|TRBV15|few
TGTGCCACCAGTCCAAGGACTAGCGGTTACGAGCAGTACTTC
CATSPRTSGYEQYF
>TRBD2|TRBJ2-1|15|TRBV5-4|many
TGTGCCAGCAGCGGCACTAGCGGGGGCTACAATGAGCAGTTCTTC
CASSGTSGGYNEQFF
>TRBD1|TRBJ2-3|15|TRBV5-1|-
TGCGCCAGCAGCCAGACAGGGGTGTCTGCAGATACGCAGTATTTT
CASSQTGVSADTQYF
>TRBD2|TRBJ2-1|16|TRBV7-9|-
TGTGCCAGCAGTACGAGCGGGAGCGGCTCCTACAATGAGCAGTTCTTC
CASSTSGSGSYNEQFF
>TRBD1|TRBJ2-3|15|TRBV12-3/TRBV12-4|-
TGTGCCAGCAGGGGACAGGGGGCACTCACAGATACGCAGTATTTT
CASRGQGALTDTQYF
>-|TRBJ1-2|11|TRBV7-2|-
TGTGCCAGCAGGAGGGACGGCAGTTGCACCTTC
CASRRDGSCTF
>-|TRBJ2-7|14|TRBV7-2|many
TGTGCCAGCAGCTTATACGGTTCTACCTACGAGCAGTACTTC
CASSLYGSTYEQYF
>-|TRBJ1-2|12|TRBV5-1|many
TGCGCCAGCAGCTCGGGGGTCTATGGCTACACCTTC
CASSSGVYGYTF
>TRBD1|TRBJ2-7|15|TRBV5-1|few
TGCGCCAGCAGCCCTGGACAGGGTTCAACCTACGAGCAGTACTTC
CASSPGQGSTYEQYF
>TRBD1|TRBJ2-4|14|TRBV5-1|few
TGCGCCAGCAGCTCCGGGACAGGGGGTAACATTCAGTACTTC
CASSSGTGGNIQYF
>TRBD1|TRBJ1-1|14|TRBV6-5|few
TGTGCCAGCAGTTGGTCGACAGGGGACACTGAAGCTTTCTTT
CASSWSTGDTEAFF
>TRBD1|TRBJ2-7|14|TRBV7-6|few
TGTGCCAGCAGCCGCCGGGACAGCATCTACGAGCAGTACTTC
CASSRRDSIYEQYF
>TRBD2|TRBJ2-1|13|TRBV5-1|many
TGCGCCAGCAGCTTTCCGGGGGGTTATGAGCAGTTCTTC
CASSFPGGYEQFF
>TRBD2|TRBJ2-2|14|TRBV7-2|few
TGTGCCAGCAGTGGGGGGGTCTACACCGGGGAGCTGTTTTTT
CASSGGVYTGELFF
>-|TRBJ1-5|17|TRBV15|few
TGTGCCACCAGCACCCGGGGGTGGGGCAGGGGCAATCAGCCCCAGCATTTT
CATSTRGWGRGNQPQHF
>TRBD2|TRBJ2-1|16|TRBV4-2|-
TGTGCCAGCAGCCCCGGGGGGAATCTAGGGAGCAATGAGCAGTTCTTC
CASSPGGNLGSNEQFF
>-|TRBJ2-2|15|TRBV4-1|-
TGCGCCAGCAGCCAAGATGGGGCCGGATACGGGGTGCTGTTTTTT
CASSQDGAGYGVLFF
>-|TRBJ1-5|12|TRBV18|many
TGTGCCAGCAGTCCCGGGGGTCAGCCCCAGCATTTT
CASSPGGQPQHF
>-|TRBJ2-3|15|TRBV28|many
TGTGCCAGCAGTTCTCTAGGGGATAGCACAGATACGCAGTATTTT
CASSSLGDSTDTQYF
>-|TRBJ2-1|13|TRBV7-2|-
TGTGCCAGCAGCTTAGTGTGGGCTAATGAGCAGTTCTTC
CASSLVWANEQFF